The source of this TCR beta chain is a study of graft-versus-host responses after intestinal transplantation. On the study more broadly: Those transplanted obtained multivisceral, liver-intestinal, or isolated intestinal grafts. Among the recipients, all got anti-thymocyte globulin induction and then tacrolimus and steroids for about three years. Overall study findings and caveats: Some GvH clones were seen earlier in gut or blood, suggesting intestinal origin.

The germline V gene has CDR1 MDHEN and CDR2 SYDVKM. The ends were cut back, 3 bases at V and 0 bases at J, with 8 bases in the middle. The length of the CDR3 is 14 residues. About this clone itself: Its target is unknown.

Some clones are missing from TCRdb's copy, which holds only in-frame ones; the method was immunoSEQ multiplex PCR. The sample lists over 100,000 clones; 90% to 95% were seen once. The TCR sequence derives from a human donor who received an intestinal transplant. The chain combines TRBV28 with TRBJ1-2, with no clear D. The sequencing used unstimulated CD8+ T cells sorted from spleen or lymph node cells, collected before intestinal transplant. CDR3 region: CASSFGGSNYGYTF. The CDR3 DNA follows: TGTGCCAGCAGTTTTGGAGGATCTAACTATGGCTACACCTTC.